The rows below give T cell receptor beta chains drawn from one sample of a study of blood T cells in healthy people across ages. TCRdb re-called the 5' RACE reads through MiXCR, storing one row per CDR3 protein. The sample lists around 800,000 distinct CDR3 sequences, roughly 25% occurring once. These same data were also listed under a study on T cells of mothers and their children.

Sequencing used blood. Receptor source: a boy younger than 18 in good health. Both conserved end residues are part of each CDR3. A D gene is named only where the DNA matches it firmly. Size is stated for part of the rows, as once, few or many counts, or as a class when the clone is expanded.

D gene: .
clone size: few
V gene: TRBV7-3
J gene: TRBJ2-6
CDR3 protein: CASRRTASGANVLTF
CDR3 DNA: TGTGCCAGCAGACGGACAGCCTCTGGGGCCAACGTCCTGACTTTC

D gene: TRBD2
clone size: .
V gene: TRBV6-4
J gene: TRBJ2-1
CDR3 protein: CASKGGAYNEQFF
CDR3 DNA: TGTGCCAGCAAGGGAGGGGCCTACAATGAGCAGTTCTTC

D gene: .
clone size: .
V gene: TRBV10-3
J gene: TRBJ1-1
CDR3 protein: CATGPQGTTEAFF
CDR3 DNA: TGTGCCACCGGGCCGCAGGGAACCACTGAAGCTTTCTTT

D gene: TRBD2
clone size: .
V gene: TRBV6-5
J gene: TRBJ2-7
CDR3 protein: CASIKAGGGTYEQYF
CDR3 DNA: TGTGCCAGCATCAAGGCTGGCGGGGGGACCTACGAGCAGTACTTC

D gene: TRBD1
clone size: few
V gene: TRBV20-1
J gene: TRBJ1-6
CDR3 protein: CSAIGTVNSPLHF
CDR3 DNA: TGCAGTGCTATAGGGACAGTAAATTCACCCCTCCACTTT

D gene: TRBD1
clone size: .
V gene: TRBV6-5
J gene: TRBJ1-2
CDR3 protein: CASRTGGQGGYTF
CDR3 DNA: TGTGCCAGCAGGACAGGGGGCCAAGGCGGCTACACCTTC

D gene: TRBD2
clone size: few
V gene: TRBV19
J gene: TRBJ2-4
CDR3 protein: CASTSKGLANIQYF
CDR3 DNA: TGTGCCAGTACTAGCAAGGGACTAGCTAACATTCAGTACTTC

D gene: .
clone size: few
V gene: TRBV28
J gene: TRBJ2-1
CDR3 protein: CASCLRGPSYNEQFF
CDR3 DNA: TGTGCCAGCTGTCTCAGGGGTCCCTCCTACAATGAGCAGTTCTTC

D gene: TRBD2
clone size: .
V gene: TRBV4-2
J gene: TRBJ2-5
CDR3 protein: CASSQSASTSGGGETQYF
CDR3 DNA: TGTGCCAGCAGCCAATCGGCCTCGACTAGCGGGGGAGGGGAGACCCAGTACTTC

D gene: .
clone size: few
V gene: TRBV29-1
J gene: TRBJ1-2
CDR3 protein: CSVADSYGYTF
CDR3 DNA: TGCAGCGTCGCGGACAGCTATGGCTACACCTTC

D gene: TRBD1
clone size: .
V gene: TRBV12-3/TRBV12-4
J gene: TRBJ1-3
CDR3 protein: CASRPRGTGLYGNTIYF
CDR3 DNA: TGTGCCAGCAGGCCCCGAGGGACAGGGCTATATGGAAACACCATATATTTT

D gene: .
clone size: few
V gene: TRBV7-2
J gene: TRBJ1-1
CDR3 protein: CASSSGTNTEAFF
CDR3 DNA: TGTGCCAGCAGCTCTGGGACAAACACTGAAGCTTTCTTT

D gene: .
clone size: .
V gene: TRBV4-2
J gene: TRBJ2-7
CDR3 protein: CASSQERAGRPYEQYF
CDR3 DNA: TGTGCCAGCAGCCAAGAAAGGGCAGGCCGCCCCTACGAGCAGTACTTC

D gene: .
clone size: few
V gene: TRBV9
J gene: TRBJ2-7
CDR3 protein: CASSVSGTFSSYEQYF
CDR3 DNA: TGTGCCAGCAGCGTTTCCGGGACGTTCAGCTCCTACGAGCAGTACTTC

D gene: .
clone size: .
V gene: TRBV3-1
J gene: TRBJ2-4
CDR3 protein: CASSQRRTSGNIQYF
CDR3 DNA: TGTGCCAGCAGCCAAAGACGTACCTCGGGAAACATTCAGTACTTC

D gene: TRBD1
clone size: few
V gene: TRBV9
J gene: TRBJ2-4
CDR3 protein: CASSRDREDKNIQYF
CDR3 DNA: TGTGCCAGCAGCCGGGACAGGGAGGACAAAAACATTCAGTACTTC

D gene: .
clone size: few
V gene: TRBV7-9
J gene: TRBJ2-7
CDR3 protein: CASSLGEGYEQYF
CDR3 DNA: TGTGCCAGCAGCTTGGGAGAAGGCTACGAGCAGTACTTC

D gene: .
clone size: .
V gene: TRBV20-1
J gene: TRBJ2-4
CDR3 protein: CSARDAGLENIQYF
CDR3 DNA: TGCAGTGCTAGAGATGCGGGGCTCGAAAACATTCAGTACTTC

D gene: .
clone size: .
V gene: TRBV20-1
J gene: TRBJ2-1
CDR3 protein: CSASPPTGAGGNEQFF
CDR3 DNA: TGCAGTGCTAGTCCTCCTACAGGGGCCGGGGGCAATGAGCAGTTCTTC

D gene: TRBD2
clone size: many
V gene: TRBV7-2
J gene: TRBJ2-1
CDR3 protein: CASSAAGAGAYNEQFF
CDR3 DNA: TGTGCCAGCAGCGCTGCCGGAGCGGGGGCTTACAATGAGCAGTTCTTC

D gene: .
clone size: few
V gene: TRBV4-1
J gene: TRBJ1-6
CDR3 protein: CASSQLWAGHYNSPLHF
CDR3 DNA: TGCGCCAGCAGCCAACTTTGGGCAGGGCACTATAATTCACCCCTCCACTTT

D gene: .
clone size: few
V gene: TRBV7-9
J gene: TRBJ1-4
CDR3 protein: CASSPRSTGYEKLFF
CDR3 DNA: TGTGCCAGCAGCCCTAGGTCAACTGGGTATGAAAAACTGTTTTTT

D gene: .
clone size: few
V gene: TRBV6-2/TRBV6-3
J gene: TRBJ1-5
CDR3 protein: CASSITGTRNQPQHF
CDR3 DNA: TGTGCCAGCAGCATCACCGGGACACGCAATCAGCCCCAGCATTTT

D gene: TRBD2
clone size: few
V gene: TRBV11-2
J gene: TRBJ2-2
CDR3 protein: CASSLDRRVAGAGELFF
CDR3 DNA: TGTGCCAGCAGCTTAGATCGCCGAGTAGCGGGGGCCGGGGAGCTGTTTTTT

D gene: TRBD2
clone size: many
V gene: TRBV5-1
J gene: TRBJ2-5
CDR3 protein: CASSLAPTSGGAYQETQYF
CDR3 DNA: TGCGCCAGCAGCTTGGCCCCAACTAGCGGGGGGGCCTACCAAGAGACCCAGTACTTC

D gene: .
clone size: .
V gene: TRBV7-9
J gene: TRBJ1-4
CDR3 protein: CASSPDSSNEKLFF
CDR3 DNA: TGTGCCAGCAGCCCGGACAGCTCTAATGAAAAACTGTTTTTT

D gene: TRBD2
clone size: few
V gene: TRBV7-7
J gene: TRBJ2-3
CDR3 protein: CASSPRAILAGGTDTQYF
CDR3 DNA: TGTGCCAGCAGCCCCCGGGCCATACTAGCGGGAGGAACCGATACGCAGTATTTT

D gene: .
clone size: .
V gene: TRBV6-6
J gene: TRBJ1-1
CDR3 protein: CASSHLRDTEAFF
CDR3 DNA: TGTGCCAGCAGCCACCTCAGGGACACTGAAGCTTTCTTT

D gene: .
clone size: few
V gene: TRBV20-1
J gene: TRBJ1-4
CDR3 protein: CSARDSGVGTNEKLFF
CDR3 DNA: TGCAGTGCTAGAGATAGCGGGGTCGGGACTAATGAAAAACTGTTTTTT

D gene: .
clone size: few
V gene: TRBV27
J gene: TRBJ2-5
CDR3 protein: CASSFSLTETQYF
CDR3 DNA: TGTGCCAGCAGTTTTTCCTTGACGGAGACCCAGTACTTC